This entry lists 22 T cell receptor beta chains sequenced from one sample in a study of cytomegalovirus exposure and HLA in healthy donors. PCR used 60 Vbeta primers and 13 Jbeta primers. Assay used: immunoSEQ multiplex PCR; TCRdb lists only in-frame clones, some missing. The top ten hold around 5% of the sample, which has 170,000 or so clones, under 90% seen once. Sequencing was performed on PBMCs. All receptors come from a young man in good health and CMV-seronegative.

J is TRBJ1-6 and V is TRBV9, with a weak D call TRBD1 (6 bases). V gave up 3 bases and J gave up 7 bases, with 14 bases separating them. From germline, CDR1 is SGDLS and CDR2 YYNGEE. There are 15 residues in the CDR3. CDR3 protein: CASSDSGHTNSPLHF. Written as DNA, the CDR3 is TGTGCCAGCAGCGATTCGGGACATACGAATTCACCCCTCCACTTT. Combining the CDR3 with reference TRBV9 and TRBJ1-6 gives the whole variable domain DSGVTQTPKHLITATGQRVTLRCSPRSGDLSVYWYQQSLDQGLQFLIQYYNGEERAKGNILERFSAQQFPDLHSELNLSSLELGDSALYFCASSDSGHTNSPLHFGNGTRLTVT.

This chain uses TRBV28 with TRBJ2-5, with 15 bases aligning to TRBD2. Germline-derived CDR1 and CDR2 are MDHEN and SYDVKM. This CDR3 is built from 15 residues. After removal of 6 bases from V and 5 bases from J, the junction contained 4 bases not matched to a gene. CDR3 nucleotides: TGTGCCAGCAGCCGAGGGACTAGCGGGGGGGAGACCCAGTACTTC. Protein product: CASSRGTSGGETQYF.

This rearrangement joins TRBV6-1 to TRBJ2-1; 7 bases are a match to TRBD2. J was trimmed by 6 bases and V by 4 bases; bases with no gene match: 6. Germline assignment: CDR1 MNHNS and CDR2 SASEGT. The CDR3 is made up of 14 amino acids. The CDR3 region has the DNA TGTGCCAGCAGTGCCCAGCGGGATATCAATGAGCAGTTCTTC. Translating it yields CASSAQRDINEQFF.

The chain links TRBV9 to TRBJ1-4, with a tentative D call TRBD1 (5 bases). This CDR3 has 15 residues. The V end lost 0 bases, the J end lost 0 bases, and 6 bases lay between the germline ends. Germline V gene lookup returns CDR1 SGDLS and CDR2 YYNGEE. CDR3 nucleotides: TGTGCCAGCAGCGTAGCGGGGGCAACTAATGAAAAACTGTTTTTT. This gives the protein CASSVAGATNEKLFF.

V usage is TRBV10-2 and J usage is TRBJ1-2, with TRBD1 matching over 7 bases. Trimming took 0 bases from V and 8 from J; bases not matched to a gene: 6. Per germline, CDR1 WSHSY and CDR2 SAAADI. CDR3 length equals 14 residues. Written as DNA, the CDR3 is TGCGCCAGCAGTGAGTCGAGACAGGGTTACGGCTACACCTTC. This gives the protein CASSESRQGYGYTF.

The chain employs TRBV19 and TRBJ1-1; tentative D call: TRBD1 (6 bases). Trimming cost V 3 bases and J 4 bases, with 9 bases left between them. This CDR3 contains 13 residues. Germline V gene data show CDR1 as LNHDA and CDR2 as SQIVND (reference sequence). The CDR3 DNA reads as TGTGCCAGTAGTATTCCCAGGGGCACTGAAGCTTTCTTT. This codes for CASSIPRGTEAFF. Supplemented by reference TRBV19 and TRBJ1-1, the full variable domain reads DGGITQSPKYLFRKEGQNVTLSCEQNLNHDAMYWYRQDPGQGLRLIYYSQIVNDFQKGDIAEGYSVSREKKESFPLTVTSAQKNPTAFYLCASSIPRGTEAFFGQGTRLTVV.

Only a few counts were recorded for this clone. The chain combines TRBV5-1 with TRBJ1-2, with 8 bases lining up with TRBD1. V was pared by 3 bases and J by 2 bases, with 9 bases of the junction left unmatched. Germline CDR1 and CDR2: SGHRS and YFSETQ. The CDR3 spans 16 residues. CDR3 sequence: CASSSDRGGLNYGYTF. CDR3 nucleotides: TGCGCCAGCAGCTCCGACAGGGGAGGATTGAACTATGGCTACACCTTC.

This chain uses TRBV9 with TRBJ1-6; TRBD1 agrees at 9 bases. Trimming at V came to 0 bases and at J to 8 bases, leaving 0 bases not matched to a gene. The CDR3 sequence is 14 residues long. The germline V gene encodes CDR1 SGDLS and CDR2 YYNGEE. CDR3 in DNA: TGTGCCAGCAGCGTAGGGACAGGGGATTCACCCCTCCACTTT. Translated, it gives CASSVGTGDSPLHF.

This clone was counted between two and nine times. The V call is TRBV6-1, the J call TRBJ2-3; possible D gene TRBD1, 5 bases. Between the trimmed V and J ends, which lost 7 bases and 1 base, there was a span of 15 bases. The germline CDR1 and CDR2 sequences are MNHNS and SASEGT. The CDR3 length is 15 residues. CDR3 loop: CASTSGKGRTDTQYF. CDR3 coding DNA: TGTGCCAGCACCTCAGGCAAGGGGCGCACAGATACGCAGTATTTT.

V usage is TRBV19 and J usage is TRBJ1-5; 8 bases match TRBD1. This CDR3 is built from 18 residues. Germline V lookup: CDR1 LNHDA, CDR2 SQIVND (reference sequence). The J segment lost 5 bases and the V segment lost 5 bases, leaving 17 bases of the junction unmatched. The CDR3 nucleotides are TGTGCCAGTAGTCCTACCGGGACAGGCTTTCTGGGGGATCAGCCCCAGCATTTT. Encoded protein: CASSPTGTGFLGDQPQHF.

The CDR3 spells CASSTPFSAPYNEQFF. The CDR3 DNA follows: TGTGCCAGCAGCACCCCCTTTAGCGCTCCCTACAATGAGCAGTTCTTC. The rearrangement uses TRBV28 and TRBJ2-1; D is perhaps TRBD2 (5 bases). The CDR3 is made up of 16 amino acids. In germline, CDR1 is MDHEN, CDR2 SYDVKM. V lost 6 bases, J lost 2 bases, and 17 bases lay in between.

The chain uses TRBV19 and TRBJ1-3; D unresolved. Germline V CDR1 and CDR2: LNHDA, SQIVND (reference sequence). This CDR3 has 15 residues. Deletions cut 6 bases from V and 0 bases from J, with 12 bases between. The CDR3 spells CASRISGNSGNTIYF. DNA of the CDR3: TGTGCCAGTAGGATATCAGGAAACTCTGGAAACACCATATATTTT.

The CDR3 DNA reads as TGTGCCAGCAGCCCAGGCGCCGCCTACGAGCAGTACTTC. Translated, it gives CASSPGAAYEQYF. The chain is built from TRBV9 and TRBJ2-7; D is unclear. The germline V gene encodes CDR1 SGDLS and CDR2 YYNGEE. Between the trimmed V and J ends, which lost 4 bases and 2 bases, there was a span of 10 bases. The CDR3 runs to 13 residues.

This chain connects TRBV21-1 to TRBJ1-2. TRBV21-1 is shown as a pseudogene. The CDR3 extends over 12 amino acids. CDR3 region: CASSKFIDGYTF. CDR3 coding DNA: TGTGCCAGCAGTAAATTTATTGATGGCTACACCTTC.

This clone turned up a few times. The rearrangement links TRBV7-2 to TRBJ1-5; D is undetermined. Trimming took 2 bases from V and 1 from J, leaving 3 bases between them. From germline, CDR1 is SGHTA and CDR2 FQGNSA. The CDR3 has 13 amino acids. The CDR3 DNA reads TGTGCCAGCAGCTTACTAAGCAATCAGCCCCAGCATTTT. Protein: CASSLLSNQPQHF.

This sequence joins TRBV20-1 and TRBJ2-5; D gene uncertain. V was clipped by 5 bases and J by 5 bases, with 6 bases between them. CDR1 is DFQATT and CDR2 is SNEGSKA in the germline V gene (reference sequence). The CDR3 extends over 10 amino acids. The CDR3 nucleotides are TGCAGTGCTCTAAAGGAGACCCAGTACTTC. This translates into CSALKETQYF.

The chain carries TRBV27 and TRBJ2-7; the match to TRBD2 covers 11 bases. The CDR3 has 14 residues. Germline lookup yields CDR1 MNHEY and CDR2 SMNVEV (reference sequence). J gave up 2 bases and V 6 bases, and 3 bases lay outside the gene matches. The CDR3 protein is CASSLAGGPYEQYF. The CDR3 DNA is TGTGCCAGCAGCCTAGCGGGAGGACCCTACGAGCAGTACTTC.

The chain combines TRBV28 with TRBJ1-2; TRBD1 matches 9 bases. Per the germline V gene, CDR1 is MDHEN and CDR2 is SYDVKM. Trimming at V came to 3 bases and at J to 4 bases, leaving 6 bases not matched to a gene. CDR3 length equals 15 residues. DNA for the CDR3: TGTGCCAGCAGTTTTTCACTACAGGGGGCCTATGGCTACACCTTC. Amino acids: CASSFSLQGAYGYTF.

This clone has just a few counts. The chain couples TRBV25-1 to TRBJ2-7; TRBD2 matches at 7 bases. Germline-derived CDR1 and CDR2 are MGHDK and SYGVNS. The CDR3 spans 13 residues. Trimming at V came to 4 bases and at J to 7 bases, leaving 7 bases not matched to a gene. The CDR3 loop reads CASSGAGADEQYF. The CDR3 DNA reads as TGTGCCAGCAGTGGGGCGGGAGCGGATGAGCAGTACTTC.

The chain has TRBV7-9 and TRBJ2-2; TRBD1 matches 9 bases. Looked up from germline, CDR1 is SEHNR and CDR2 is FQNEAQ (reference sequence). V was pared by 5 bases and J by 7 bases, with 11 bases of the junction left unmatched. This CDR3 region has 16 residues. The CDR3 here is CASSNDRGSSGGELFF. The CDR3 DNA is TGTGCCAGCAGCAACGACAGGGGGTCCTCCGGCGGGGAGCTGTTTTTT.

The V call is TRBV10-3, the J call TRBJ2-1, with TRBD2 identical over 11 bases. Germline V gene sequence: CDR1 ENHRY, CDR2 SYGVKD. The J segment lost 6 bases and the V segment lost 2 bases, leaving 6 bases of the junction unmatched. CDR3 length equals 16 residues. CDR3 in DNA: TGTGCCATCAGTGAGACTAGCGGGAGTTTGGGCAATGAGCAGTTCTTC. It encodes CAISETSGSLGNEQFF.

This chain joins TRBV19 and TRBJ1-1; unclear D gene. Deletions cut 2 bases from V and 2 bases from J, with 9 bases between. Germline V CDR1 and CDR2: LNHDA, SQIVND (reference sequence). The CDR3 has 14 amino acids. CDR3 bases: TGTGCCAGTAGTATACGGAGCATCAACACTGAAGCTTTCTTT. Translating it yields CASSIRSINTEAFF. The full variable domain, rest sourced from reference TRBV19 and TRBJ1-1, is DGGITQSPKYLFRKEGQNVTLSCEQNLNHDAMYWYRQDPGQGLRLIYYSQIVNDFQKGDIAEGYSVSREKKESFPLTVTSAQKNPTAFYLCASSIRSINTEAFFGQGTRLTVV.